A single TCR beta chain is shown here with its context. This sample was included in a study of T-cell memory formation after mild COVID-19. TCRdb processed the 5' RACE reads anew with MiXCR; each CDR3 protein has one entry. The sample shows approximately 410,000 distinct CDR3 sequences, about 22% of them seen only once. Source material: PBMCs or a T cell subset sorted from them (not recorded which). The clonotype comes from an adult woman who had mild COVID-19 (a few samples of this study predate the infection). Cell type and time point are not known.

The CDR3 reads CASSPTGITNEKLFF. The CDR3 DNA is TGTGCCAGCAGCCCTACGGGGATCACTAATGAAAAACTGTTTTTT. The gene calls are TRBV25-1 and TRBJ1-4; D is undetermined. The V and J ends lost 6 bases and 2 bases respectively, with 13 bases between them. The germline gives CDR1 MGHDK, CDR2 SYGVNS. This CDR3 is built from 15 residues.